Here is one T cell receptor beta chain with its context. Its antigen target is currently unknown. No base-level quality is on record; no much larger clone is a single base apart. Donors were healthy HIV-negative adults with no recently reported acute infections or vaccinations. Every donor was a Caucasian adult living in Nashville, Tennessee, USA. CD4+ T cells were enriched through magnetic negative selection, after which naive cells were positively selected on CD45RA and the remaining negative fraction served as the memory subset. After blood collection by leukapheresis, PBMCs were isolated using Ficoll-Histopaque density gradient centrifugation and then cryopreserved in the vapor phase of liquid nitrogen. Purity and quantity of every magnetically sorted T cell population were checked by analytical flow cytometry. From each sorted fraction, genomic DNA was isolated and quantified by UV absorbance on a Nanodrop 2000c.

The CDR3 goes from the cysteine to the phenylalanine over 14 residues. Left in the record is the CDR3 DNA by itself, 42 bases read in frame from the first base. CDR1 and CDR2 are drawn from the germline V gene (reference sequence): SGHNT, YYREEE. V and J are trimmed by 4 bases and 4 bases, and the gene matches miss 4 bases of the junction. TCR CDR3 regions were amplified from genomic DNA by multiplex PCR using the deep immunoSEQ assay. Extracted genomic DNA from each cell subset was distributed evenly across all wells of several immunoSEQ 96-well plates, and each plate was treated as a replicate. For sorted subsets, approximately 200 ng of genomic DNA, equivalent to some 33,000 T cell genomes, went into each replicate PCR. Purified libraries were measured with a Qubit 3.0 fluorometer, size-checked on a Bioanalyzer 2100, and measured again with the KAPA Library Quantification kit. A separate single-read 150-cycle Illumina NextSeq 550 flow cell was used to sequence each immunoSEQ 96-well plate. Concerning the study's data processing: Because only junctional sequences without quality scores were contained in the immunoSEQ output, filtering matching that applied to full-length reads could not be performed. Sequences were annotated with PyIR, a Python wrapper for IgBLAST v1.9, and V/J genes and CDR3 were assigned using IMGT germline references. Reads were removed for weak V/J assignments (E-value above 1e-6), missing CDR3, stop codons, out-of-frame junctions, or ambiguous translated residues. V3J clonotypes were defined by identical inferred V gene, J gene, and CDR3 amino acid sequence. Percentage overlap between repertoires was computed as shared unique clonotypes divided by the size of the smaller repertoire. Three approaches were used to assess repertoire richness: RTK rarefaction, the Chao1 estimator, and Recon v2.1 estimates of unobserved clonotypes. For all TCRbeta clonotypes obtained by the gDNA method from several donors, generation probabilities were computed with OLGA. This immuneACCESS table, as held by TCRdb, lists in-frame sequences with V and J called but not all clones. Of the missing ones, under half trace to an unresolved V gene in checked studies; the others have no known cause. The D gene and trimming were derived from the DNA, and the V and J assignments and clone size from that table. Here the sample has about 960,000 clones; approximately 80% occur a single time. The ten biggest clones cover around 1.5% of the sample.

The entry originates in a study of shared clonotypes between healthy human individuals (dated by TCRdb to 2019 to 2021). For the study in its entirety: Three men and a couple of women, aged 18 to 49 years, made up the cohort. Per donor, three plates each were used for CD4 naive and CD4 memory, two for CD8 naive, and one for CD8 memory. Between about 0.94 and 8.9 billion PBMCs per donor were obtained by leukapheresis. Different laboratories and diverse techniques were used to prepare libraries and sequence TCR repertoires, to increase sequencing depth and limit assay-specific biases. To estimate repertoire size and how much clonotype sharing occurs between individuals, the study deeply sequenced the blood TCR repertoires of roughly 5 healthy adults.

What the study reported, not specific to this receptor: Higher generation probabilities were observed for clonotypes shared by all four sorted-subset donors than for non-shared clonotypes. Based on pairwise subsampling, the degree of clonotype sharing among donors was expected to be affected by sequencing depth. Because the study included only a small number of donors, the genetic and exposure-history diversity represented was limited. Sampling was restricted to blood, and TCR repertoires in tissue are likely to differ from TCR repertoires in blood. Incomplete sequencing was indicated by rarefaction of sorted-subset datasets, despite the large sequencing depth. Roughly 5% of naive CD4, roughly 3.6% of naive CD8, roughly 2.5% of memory CD4, and approximately 0.39% of memory CD8 clonotypes were shared across several donors. Estimated clonotype richness was generally larger for naive than for memory subsets.

Sample: memory CD4+ T cells sorted from blood. Read against the paper, the sample's cell subset or site label means: CD45RA-negative fraction. The source is a man between 18 and 29 years old in good health. The chain was built from TRBV5-4 and TRBJ2-7; TRBD1 aligns with 11 central bases. The DNA sequence reads TGTGCCAGCAGCACGGACAGGGGGCAGTACGAGCAGTACTTC. Its protein is CASSTDRGQYEQYF.